This is a list of T cell receptor beta chains from one sample in a study of PD-L1 blockade in urothelial cancer. Generated by immunoSEQ multiplex PCR, the TCRdb table keeps only in-frame clones and is missing some. Of tens of thousands of clones in the sample, about four fifths were seen once. Sequencing used PBMCs, obtained around atezolizumab (anti-PD-L1) treatment. The origin of the receptors is a man aged 65 to 79 with urothelial cancer. Both conserved end residues are trimmed from each CDR3.

CDR3 protein: ASSFGTGLTGELF
J gene: TRBJ2-2
V gene: TRBV5-4

CDR3 protein: ASGPPTYEQY
J gene: TRBJ2-7
V gene: TRBV6-5

CDR3 protein: ASTGPQWITGGSIYEQY
J gene: TRBJ2-7
V gene: TRBV2

CDR3 protein: SAAYNEQF
J gene: TRBJ2-1
V gene: TRBV20-1

CDR3 protein: ASSYSAGSWYNEQF
J gene: TRBJ2-1
V gene: TRBV6-5

CDR3 protein: ASRVWATQTQY
J gene: TRBJ2-5
V gene: TRBV5-4

CDR3 protein: ASSQASGGVYGYT
J gene: TRBJ1-2
V gene: TRBV4-1

CDR3 protein: ASSVGQGYYGYT
J gene: TRBJ1-2
V gene: TRBV5-4

CDR3 protein: ASSLRQGSGYEQY
J gene: TRBJ2-7
V gene: TRBV9

CDR3 protein: ATSRGPGQGNTGELF
J gene: TRBJ2-2
V gene: TRBV15

CDR3 protein: ATTLHSGRAYNEQF
J gene: TRBJ2-1
V gene: TRBV28

CDR3 protein: AISQQGEQY
J gene: TRBJ2-7
V gene: TRBV10-3

CDR3 protein: ASSALFPSSYNEQF
J gene: TRBJ2-1
V gene: TRBV6-4

CDR3 protein: ASSIARTGIQY
J gene: TRBJ2-4
V gene: TRBV19

CDR3 protein: ASSSTFSGGPKETQY
J gene: TRBJ2-5
V gene: TRBV7-9

CDR3 protein: ASSLTGPRYEQY
J gene: TRBJ2-7
V gene: TRBV27

CDR3 protein: ATSRDVISGRLYNEQF
J gene: TRBJ2-1
V gene: TRBV15

CDR3 protein: ASSATSGRDTQY
J gene: TRBJ2-3
V gene: TRBV9

CDR3 protein: ASSASYSGSFGNEQF
J gene: TRBJ2-1
V gene: TRBV9

CDR3 protein: ASSAGLAGGPWETQY
J gene: TRBJ2-5
V gene: TRBV6-9

CDR3 protein: ASRTPSGRNEQF
J gene: TRBJ2-1
V gene: TRBV28

CDR3 protein: ASSGTVDYGYT
J gene: TRBJ1-2
V gene: TRBV6-5

CDR3 protein: ASSDRDEQY
J gene: TRBJ2-7
V gene: TRBV25-1

CDR3 protein: ASSISHGRGYEQY
J gene: TRBJ2-7
V gene: TRBV19

CDR3 protein: ASRQGYYGYT
J gene: TRBJ1-2
V gene: TRBV30

CDR3 protein: ASSRTRNTGELF
J gene: TRBJ2-2
V gene: TRBV14

CDR3 protein: SVEELGRLAGPYNEQF
J gene: TRBJ2-1
V gene: TRBV29-1

CDR3 protein: ASSDGLAGDEQY
J gene: TRBJ2-7
V gene: TRBV6-4

CDR3 protein: ASGLAGGPSYEQY
J gene: TRBJ2-7
V gene: TRBV5-5

CDR3 protein: AWSRGGGDEQY
J gene: TRBJ2-7
V gene: TRBV30

CDR3 protein: ASSSWGDPDTDTQY
J gene: TRBJ2-3
V gene: TRBV7-2

CDR3 protein: ASSVDGTVFTDTQY
J gene: TRBJ2-3
V gene: TRBV9

CDR3 protein: ASSRGGEFRADTQY
J gene: TRBJ2-3
V gene: TRBV4-2

CDR3 protein: ASSLREGWNTEAF
J gene: TRBJ1-1
V gene: TRBV5-6

CDR3 protein: ASSAQGVIGNEQY
J gene: TRBJ2-7
V gene: TRBV9

CDR3 protein: ASSLAGGDYSNQPQH
J gene: TRBJ1-5
V gene: TRBV5-5

CDR3 protein: ASRRGPKEEKLF
J gene: TRBJ1-4
V gene: TRBV2